Below, one TCR beta chain is given with its context. The data were taken from a study of blood T cells in healthy people across ages. With V trimmed by 5 bases and J by 3 bases, 10 bases remained unmatched. Germline V CDR1 and CDR2: SGHTA, FQGNSA. The CDR3 contains 17 residues. The authors ran a second PCR of about 6 to 11 cycles using a sample-barcoded 5' primer and a J-beta primer mix. TCRdb itself ran the 5' RACE reads through MiXCR, one entry per CDR3 protein. Among 720,000 or so distinct CDR3 sequences listed, around 41% were seen once. This TCR derives from an elderly man in good health. V is TRBV7-2 and J is TRBJ2-6; 7 nucleotides agree with TRBD2. Source material: blood. CDR3 amino acids: CASSAGGFRGGANVLTF. CDR3 bases: TGTGCCAGCAGCGCCGGGGGGTTCCGCGGTGGGGCCAACGTCCTGACTTTC.